Below, 24 T cell receptor beta chains from the same sample are listed, as sequenced in a study of cytomegalovirus exposure and HLA in healthy donors. Both 60 Vbeta primers and 13 Jbeta primers went into the PCR. Some clones are missing from TCRdb's copy, which holds only in-frame ones; the method was immunoSEQ multiplex PCR. Of under 150,000 clones listed, about 82% are singletons. The source material was PBMCs. Receptor source: a female donor in good health and CMV-seropositive.

This clone turned up a few times. This specimen includes other DNA sequences encoding the same CDR3. The J gene is TRBJ1-4, the V gene TRBV10-1, with a possible D match to TRBD1 (6 bases). This CDR3 has 14 residues. V lost 8 bases to trimming and J lost 8 bases, with 18 bases between them. Germline CDR1 reads WNHNN; CDR2 reads SYGVQD (reference sequence). The CDR3 protein is CASRAGVNDEKLFF. In nucleotides, the CDR3 is TGCGCCAGCCGGGCAGGGGTGAATGACGAAAAACTGTTTTTT.

This chain links TRBV5-1 with TRBJ2-7, with 8 bases that match TRBD1. This CDR3 comprises 16 residues. The V gene's germline CDR1 is SGHRS and CDR2 YFSETQ. Germline trimming cut 4 bases from V and 0 bases from J; bases unmatched to any gene: 9. CDR3: CASSAGTGIFSYEQYF. In DNA, the CDR3 is TGCGCCAGCAGCGCAGGGACAGGTATTTTCTCCTACGAGCAGTACTTC.

The chain couples TRBV7-8 to TRBJ1-3, with a tentative D call TRBD1 (5 bases). Germline assignment: CDR1 SGHVS and CDR2 FQNEAQ. Trimming pared 4 bases from V and 0 bases from J, leaving 7 bases between. The CDR3 extends over 14 amino acids. The CDR3 is CASSSRDSGNTIYF. The CDR3 coding sequence is TGTGCCAGCAGCTCCAGGGACTCTGGAAACACCATATATTTT.

This chain uses TRBV18 with TRBJ1-6, with 9 bases aligning to TRBD1. Germline V gives CDR1 KGHSH, CDR2 LQKENI. V trimming: 4 bases; J trimming: 9 bases; junction bases outside the gene matches: 10. The CDR3 consists of 16 residues. CDR3 nucleotide sequence: TGTGCCAGCTCACGACAGGGGGACAGGGCAGGTTCACCCCTCCACTTT. This sequence encodes CASSRQGDRAGSPLHF. Together with reference TRBV18 and TRBJ1-6, the CDR3 gives the full variable domain: NAGVMQNPRHLVRRRGQEARLRCSPMKGHSHVYWYRQLPEEGLKFMVYLQKENIIDESGMPKERFSAEFPKEGPSILRIQQVVRGDSAAYFCASSRQGDRAGSPLHFGNGTRLTVT.

The V call is TRBV5-1, the J call TRBJ2-1; 7 bases map to TRBD2. Looked up from germline, CDR1 is SGHRS and CDR2 is YFSETQ. V trimming: 1 base; J trimming: 4 bases; junction bases outside the gene matches: 5. The CDR3 runs 15 residues. The CDR3 DNA is TGCGCCAGCAGCTTGTCGCTAGCGGCTTACAATGAGCAGTTCTTC. The encoded protein is CASSLSLAAYNEQFF.

V usage is TRBV7-8 and J usage is TRBJ2-5, with D possibly matching TRBD1 (5 bases). This CDR3 region has 16 residues. Trimming stripped 1 base from V and 0 bases from J, with 12 bases between. Germline lookup yields CDR1 SGHVS and CDR2 FQNEAQ. CDR3 protein: CASSLVGVGYQETQYF. CDR3 in DNA: TGTGCCAGCAGCTTAGTAGGGGTCGGGTACCAAGAGACCCAGTACTTC.

The chain is built from TRBV30 and TRBJ1-1, with D possibly being TRBD1 (6 bases). CDR3 length: 13 residues. Looked up from germline, CDR1 is GTSNPN and CDR2 is SVGIG (reference sequence). Trimming cost V 3 bases and J 2 bases, with 10 bases left between them. DNA for the CDR3: TGTGCCTGGAGGCGACAGGCAAACACTGAAGCTTTCTTT. Encoded protein: CAWRRQANTEAFF. Based on the CDR3 plus reference TRBV30 and TRBJ1-1, the full variable domain is SQTIHQWPATLVQPVGSPLSLECTVEGTSNPNLYWYRQAAGRGLQLLFYSVGIGQISSEVPQNLSASRPQDRQFILSSKKLLLSDSGFYLCAWRRQANTEAFFGQGTRLTVV.

A single count supports this clone. The chain uses TRBV6-1 and TRBJ2-7; D might be TRBD1 (5 bases). This CDR3 has 13 residues. The V gene's germline CDR1 is MNHNS and CDR2 SASEGT. Trimming left V 4 bases short and J 5 bases short, with 12 bases between. CDR3 amino acids: CASSGFMGHEQYF. The CDR3 region has the DNA TGTGCCAGCAGTGGTTTTATGGGGCACGAGCAGTACTTC.

This clone was seen a few times. This sequence joins TRBV2 and TRBJ1-1, with 8 bases fitting TRBD1. V trimming: 5 bases; J trimming: 4 bases; junction bases outside the gene matches: 6. This CDR3 is built from 14 residues. Germline CDR1 and CDR2: SNHLY and FYNNEI. The CDR3 is CASSYRGGGTEAFF. The CDR3 DNA follows: TGTGCCAGCAGTTACAGGGGGGGTGGCACTGAAGCTTTCTTT.

The chain is built from TRBV19 and TRBJ2-5, with a tentative D call TRBD1 (6 bases). CDR1 is LNHDA and CDR2 is SQIVND in the germline V gene (reference sequence). With 3 bases removed from V and 0 bases from J, the gap between germline ends came to 8 bases. The CDR3 has 14 amino acids. CDR3 DNA sequence: TGTGCCAGTAGTATCTACAGGGACCAAGAGACCCAGTACTTC. Residues: CASSIYRDQETQYF. The variable domain in full, completed from reference TRBV19 and TRBJ2-5, reads DGGITQSPKYLFRKEGQNVTLSCEQNLNHDAMYWYRQDPGQGLRLIYYSQIVNDFQKGDIAEGYSVSREKKESFPLTVTSAQKNPTAFYLCASSIYRDQETQYFGPGTRLLVL.

In its sample, this clone was seen once. The V gene is TRBV7-3, the J gene TRBJ1-1, with a tentative D call TRBD1 (5 bases). The CDR3 sequence is 15 residues long. CDR1 SGHTA and CDR2 FQGTGA come from the germline V gene. V was clipped by 0 bases and J by 5 bases, with 13 bases between them. The CDR3 region has the DNA TGTGCCAGCAGCTTAACGACGGGGGTAGGAACTGAAGCTTTCTTT. Translation: CASSLTTGVGTEAFF. Full variable domain (remainder filled in from reference TRBV7-3 and TRBJ1-1): GAGVSQTPSNKVTEKGKYVELRCDPISGHTALYWYRQSLGQGPEFLIYFQGTGAADDSGLPNDRFFAVRPEGSVSTLKIQRTERGDSAVYLCASSLTTGVGTEAFFGQGTRLTVV.

The V and J genes are TRBV1 and TRBJ2-2; the table calls TRBD2, which could not be checked here. TRBV1 is a pseudogene locus. The CDR3 extends over 17 amino acids. CDR3 DNA sequence: TGCACCAGCAGCCAAGGCGGGACTCCGGGAGACACCGGGGAGCTGTTTTTT. Translated: CTSSQGGTPGDTGELFF.

The chain couples TRBV5-6 to TRBJ2-3; 10 nucleotides align to TRBD2. Germline V gives CDR1 SGHDT, CDR2 YYEEEE. CDR3 size: 19 residues. Trimming cost V 3 bases and J 4 bases; bases outside gene matches: 17. The CDR3 coding sequence is TGTGCCAGCAGCTATCTTAGCGGGGGGCAGCCTTCGGGGGCAGATACGCAGTATTTT. This translates into CASSYLSGGQPSGADTQYF.

The rearrangement uses TRBV30 and TRBJ1-3; no definite D call. Germline values: CDR1 GTSNPN, CDR2 SVGIG (reference sequence). With 2 bases removed from V and 4 bases from J, the gap between germline ends came to 9 bases. This CDR3 has 13 amino acids. The DNA of the CDR3 is TGTGCCTGGAGTTCGGCGGAGGGAAACACCATATATTTT. Protein: CAWSSAEGNTIYF.

The V call is TRBV7-3, the J call TRBJ2-2; 9 bases fit TRBD2. The CDR3 contains 16 residues. The germline V gene has CDR1 SGHTA and CDR2 FQGTGA. J gave up 6 bases and V 1 base, and 6 bases lay outside the gene matches. CDR3 nucleotides: TGTGCCAGCAGCTTAATCGGACTAGCGAGCGCCGGGGAGCTGTTTTTT. Translated, it gives CASSLIGLASAGELFF.

This clone was seen a handful of times. The chain combines TRBV5-8 with TRBJ1-2; D might be TRBD1 (6 bases). Trimming pared 4 bases from V and 8 bases from J, leaving 15 bases between. Germline values: CDR1 SGHTS, CDR2 YDEGEE. This CDR3 spans 13 amino acids. CDR3 amino acids: CASSQTGKGGYTF. As DNA, the CDR3 is TGTGCCAGCAGCCAAACAGGGAAGGGCGGCTACACCTTC.

The chain recombines TRBV2 with TRBJ1-4; D not resolved. The ends were cut back, 5 bases at V and 3 bases at J, with 10 bases in the middle. Germline V gene data show CDR1 as SNHLY and CDR2 as FYNNEI. The CDR3 sequence is 14 residues long. The CDR3 spells CASSFTRANEKLFF. The CDR3 DNA sequence: TGTGCCAGCAGTTTCACCCGAGCTAATGAAAAACTGTTTTTT.

The genes are TRBV19 and TRBJ2-1; 9 nucleotides align to TRBD2. The CDR3 loop spans 20 amino acids. The germline V gene encodes CDR1 LNHDA and CDR2 SQIVND (reference sequence). V shed 5 bases and J 1 base; nucleotides not matched to a gene: 18. The CDR3 nucleotides read TGTGCCAGTAGTCCGGAGGGACAGTTTAGCGGGAGCCGTTCCTACAATGAGCAGTTCTTC. This translates into CASSPEGQFSGSRSYNEQFF.

The V gene is TRBV6-1, the J gene TRBJ2-7; D is perhaps TRBD2 (6 bases). This CDR3 is built from 13 residues. Germline CDR1 reads MNHNS; CDR2 reads SASEGT. Deletions cut 6 bases from V and 9 bases from J, with 18 bases between. The CDR3 is CASRSGRQGGQYF. The CDR3 bases are TGTGCCAGCAGGAGTGGCCGGCAGGGAGGGCAGTACTTC.

CDR3 region: CASSLQSGAYEQYF. CDR3 DNA sequence: TGCGCCAGCAGCCTTCAAAGCGGGGCATACGAGCAGTACTTC. The rearrangement joins TRBV5-1 to TRBJ2-7, with TRBD2 identical over 7 bases. Losses at the gene ends were 4 bases for V and 4 bases for J; bases not matched to a gene: 8. CDR3 length equals 14 residues. Germline V gene sequence: CDR1 SGHRS, CDR2 YFSETQ.

The rearrangement links TRBV13 to TRBJ2-6; TRBD1 might be the D (6 bases). The CDR3 covers 19 residues. Looked up from germline, CDR1 is PRHDT and CDR2 is FYEKMQ (reference sequence). V was clipped by 5 bases and J by 2 bases, with 22 bases between them. CDR3 protein: CASSPTGYSTGTGANVLTF. The DNA of the CDR3 is TGTGCCAGCAGCCCAACGGGGTACTCTACAGGGACTGGGGCCAACGTCCTGACTTTC.

The chain carries TRBV13 and TRBJ2-7, with 7 bases matching TRBD1. The CDR3 loop spans 14 amino acids. Losses at the gene ends were 5 bases for V and 3 bases for J; bases not matched to a gene: 7. CDR1 is PRHDT and CDR2 is FYEKMQ in the germline V gene (reference sequence). The CDR3 nucleotides are TGTGCCAGCAGCCCGACAGGGCGATTCTACGAGCAGTACTTC. Protein sequence: CASSPTGRFYEQYF.

The sample holds a few counts of this clone. The chain is built from TRBV28 and TRBJ2-2, with D uncertain. Trimming stripped 5 bases from V and 4 bases from J, with 5 bases between. The germline V gene has CDR1 MDHEN and CDR2 SYDVKM. The CDR3 is 12 residues long. The DNA of the CDR3 is TGTGCCAGCAGTCTCCTCACCGGGGAGCTGTTTTTT. It specifies CASSLLTGELFF.

The rearrangement joins TRBV28 to TRBJ2-5; D gene unclear. The CDR3 consists of 12 residues. Deletions cut 6 bases from V and 2 bases from J, with 7 bases between. Germline values: CDR1 MDHEN, CDR2 SYDVKM. The CDR3 is CASRPAQETQYF. The CDR3 DNA sequence: TGTGCCAGCAGACCAGCGCAAGAGACCCAGTACTTC.